These 25 T cell receptor beta chains share one sample of origin, sequenced in a study of monozygotic twins with inflammatory bowel disease. TCRdb reprocessed the 5' RACE reads, with one entry per CDR3 protein and no DNA. The sample holds about 93,000 distinct CDR3 sequences. The sample taken for sequencing was blood. These receptors all stem from a human donor with ulcerative colitis or Crohn's disease, or a healthy co-twin of an affected twin (not recorded which).

The chain uses TRBV19 and TRBJ2-7; with no DNA, the TCRdb D assignment of TRBD1 cannot be verified. Germline V gene data show CDR1 as LNHDA and CDR2 as SQIVND (reference sequence). The CDR3 runs 13 residues. CDR3 amino acids: CASSIQGGLEQYF.

The rearrangement uses TRBV20-1 and TRBJ1-1; TCRdb picks TRBD1, but there is no DNA to check that call. This CDR3 contains 16 residues. The V gene's germline CDR1 is DFQATT and CDR2 SNEGSKA (reference sequence). CDR3 region: CSASRGGGSVDTEAFF.

The chain's CDR3 is CSASIREVEQYF. The rearrangement joins TRBV20-1 to TRBJ2-7; TCRdb's D call, TRBD2, is unchecked because there is no DNA. This CDR3 spans 12 amino acids. CDR1 and CDR2 from the germline V gene are DFQATT and SNEGSKA (reference sequence).

CDR3 protein: CASGTSGENTDTQYF. J is TRBJ2-3 and V is TRBV2; the D gene TCRdb calls, TRBD2, cannot be checked with no DNA. CDR1 and CDR2 (germline): SNHLY, FYNNEI. This CDR3 spans 15 amino acids.

The chain carries TRBV5-8 and TRBJ2-1; TCRdb designates TRBD1, a call that cannot be tested without DNA. This CDR3 spans 16 amino acids. The germline gives CDR1 SGHTS, CDR2 YDEGEE. CDR3 loop: CASSSYQGAVYNEQFF. Filled out from reference TRBV5-8 and TRBJ2-1, the complete variable domain reads EAGVTQSPTHLIKTRGQQATLRCSPISGHTSVYWYQQALGLGLQFLLWYDEGEERNRGNFPPRFSGRQFPNYSSELNVNALELEDSALYLCASSSYQGAVYNEQFFGPGTRLTVL.

This chain uses TRBV10-3 with TRBJ2-7; there is no DNA to check the TCRdb D call of TRBD1. The germline V gene has CDR1 ENHRY and CDR2 SYGVKD. The CDR3 spans 16 residues. CDR3 sequence reads: CAISSGTGSQSYEQYF.

The rearrangement joins TRBV7-3 to TRBJ2-1; TCRdb returns TRBD2, unconfirmable since there is no DNA. Germline V gene sequence: CDR1 SGHTA, CDR2 FQGTGA. The CDR3 has 15 residues. The CDR3 sequence: CASAKGTSGFGEQFF.

This rearrangement joins TRBV28 to TRBJ1-2; TCRdb's assignment of TRBD1 cannot be checked, as there is no DNA. Per germline, CDR1 MDHEN and CDR2 SYDVKM. The CDR3 length is 15 residues. The CDR3 is CASSLSAQGARGYTF.

The chain carries TRBV19 and TRBJ2-6; TCRdb gives TRBD1 as the D gene, but with no DNA this cannot be confirmed. Germline V gives CDR1 LNHDA, CDR2 SQIVND (reference sequence). CDR3 length: 19 amino acids. The CDR3 here is CASSWDRGRRGSGANVLTF.

J is TRBJ2-1 and V is TRBV10-3; TCRdb outputs TRBD2, but without DNA this stays unchecked. Looked up from germline, CDR1 is ENHRY and CDR2 is SYGVKD. This CDR3 has 15 residues. The CDR3 reads CATSGRSGGTNEQFF.

V gene TRBV3-1 combines with J gene TRBJ1-2; lacking DNA, the TRBD1 call made by TCRdb goes unchecked. There are 14 residues in the CDR3. Germline values: CDR1 LGHDT, CDR2 YNNKEL (reference sequence). The chain's CDR3 is CASSQTRDSYGYTF. Full variable domain (remainder filled in from reference TRBV3-1 and TRBJ1-2): DTAVSQTPKYLVTQMGNDKSIKCEQNLGHDTMYWYKQDSKKFLKIMFSYNNKELIINETVPNRFSPKSPDKAHLNLHINSLELGDSAVYFCASSQTRDSYGYTFGSGTRLTVV.

The chain has TRBV6-1 and TRBJ2-7. Germline-derived CDR1 and CDR2 are MNHNS and SASEGT. The CDR3 sequence is 12 residues long. The CDR3 spells CASEGTTYEQYF.

The V and J genes are TRBV2 and TRBJ2-3; the TCRdb D gene call, TRBD2, has no DNA to confirm it. This CDR3 contains 16 residues. The V gene's germline CDR1 is SNHLY and CDR2 FYNNEI. CDR3 loop: CASSGTSGARGDTQYF.

The V and J genes are TRBV20-1 and TRBJ2-3. There are 14 residues in the CDR3. Per germline, CDR1 DFQATT and CDR2 SNEGSKA (reference sequence). The CDR3 spells CSATQLTSSDTQYF.

The J gene is TRBJ1-2, the V gene TRBV7-9; TCRdb's assignment of TRBD1 cannot be checked, as there is no DNA. The CDR3 has 16 residues. Germline V gene data show CDR1 as SEHNR and CDR2 as FQNEAQ (reference sequence). The CDR3 is CASSPGVVTSYYGYTF.

The genes are TRBV5-1 and TRBJ2-2; TCRdb proposes TRBD2, but this gene call is untestable without DNA. This CDR3 has 14 amino acids. The germline CDR1 and CDR2 sequences are SGHRS and YFSETQ. CDR3 residues: CASSGSPTTGELFF.

The chain is built from TRBV5-1 and TRBJ1-1. Germline V gives CDR1 SGHRS, CDR2 YFSETQ. The CDR3 sequence is 14 residues long. CDR3 sequence: CASSWGASGTEAFF.

The gene calls are TRBV24-1 and TRBJ1-2; as DNA is missing, the TRBD1 call by TCRdb cannot be tested. The CDR3 covers 13 residues. Germline-derived CDR1 and CDR2 are KGHDR and SFDVKD. The CDR3 spells CATSDGTDYGYTF.

The rearrangement links TRBV4-2 to TRBJ1-1. The CDR3 runs 12 residues. Germline CDR1 reads LGHNA; CDR2 reads YNFKEQ. Here the CDR3 reads CASSLVNTEAFF.

The rearrangement links TRBV4-2 to TRBJ1-5. CDR3 length equals 15 residues. Germline V gene data show CDR1 as LGHNA and CDR2 as YNFKEQ. Here the CDR3 reads CASSQRGTSNQPQHF.

The rearrangement joins TRBV7-8 to TRBJ2-3. Germline CDR1 SGHVS, CDR2 FQNEAQ. The CDR3 contains 14 residues. CDR3 region: CASSLLGLTDTQYF.

The V call is TRBV24-1, the J call TRBJ2-2; the TCRdb D gene call, TRBD1, has no DNA to confirm it. Germline lookup yields CDR1 KGHDR and CDR2 SFDVKD. This CDR3 has 16 residues. CDR3 in amino acids: CATRTSGTENTGELFF.

The rearrangement joins TRBV7-8 to TRBJ1-6; there is no DNA to check the TCRdb D call of TRBD1. The CDR3 totals 15 residues. Germline values: CDR1 SGHVS, CDR2 FQNEAQ. The CDR3 protein is CASSLGGEGISPLHF.

The genes are TRBV3-1 and TRBJ2-3; with no DNA, the TCRdb D assignment of TRBD1 cannot be verified. The germline gives CDR1 LGHDT, CDR2 YNNKEL (reference sequence). The CDR3 length is 16 residues. The CDR3 spells CASSPLGAEVTDTQYF.

V and J are TRBV7-8 and TRBJ1-2; the TCRdb D gene call, TRBD1, has no DNA to confirm it. From germline, CDR1 is SGHVS and CDR2 FQNEAQ. The CDR3 has 15 residues. The CDR3 loop reads CASSSIRGANYGYTF. Drawing the rest from reference TRBV7-8 and TRBJ1-2, the complete variable domain is GAGVSQSPRYKVAKRGQDVALRCDPISGHVSLFWYQQALGQGPEFLTYFQNEAQLDKSGLPSDRFFAERPEGSVSTLKIQRTQQEDSAVYLCASSSIRGANYGYTFGSGTRLTVV.